The 7 T cell receptor beta chains reported below all come from one sample, sequenced in a study of regulatory T cells in long-lasting Graves disease. Both iRepertoire HTBI primers and Arm-PCR of CDR3 regions were used to build the TCR beta libraries. MiXCR, applied by TCRdb to the multiplex PCR reads, yields one record per CDR3 protein. This table has roughly 420,000 distinct CDR3 sequences, roughly 15% appearing once. Specified time point: newly diagnosed GD, antithyroid drugs for less than 3 months. RNA extracted from PBMCs served as the sequencing template. These data were likewise used in another study, on T cells in Graves' hyperthyroidism and ophthalmopathy.

Sample: peripheral blood mononuclear cells (PBMCs), taken at new diagnosis, from a patient treated with antithyroid drugs. These TCRs come from a woman aged 45 to 65 with Graves disease.

This clonotype has ten or more counts. The chain carries TRBV28 and TRBJ1-5, with 8 bases aligning to TRBD1. J lost 5 bases, V lost 6 bases, and 6 bases had no gene match. The germline gives CDR1 MDHEN, CDR2 SYDVKM. The length of the CDR3 is 14 residues. The CDR3, as DNA: TGTGCCAGCAGCACTACAGGGGGGTATCAGCCCCAGCATTTT. Protein product: CASSTTGGYQPQHF.

In this sample, this clonotype turned up many times. The gene calls are TRBV12-3 or TRBV12-4 and TRBJ2-5; D is possibly TRBD1 (6 bases). Trimming stripped 2 bases from V and 5 bases from J, with 12 bases between. The CDR3 runs to 14 residues. CDR3 sequence: CASSLWGPGETQYF. CDR3 sequence (DNA): TGTGCCAGCAGTTTATGGGGGCCGGGGGAGACCCAGTACTTC.

A few counts support this clonotype. The chain uses TRBV9 and TRBJ2-2; possible D gene TRBD2, 6 bases. CDR3 length: 16 amino acids. V lost 3 bases to trimming and J lost 5 bases, with 17 bases between them. Germline values: CDR1 SGDLS, CDR2 YYNGEE. The CDR3 DNA is TGTGCCAGCAGCGCCCCAACGGGAGTGGGGACCGGGGAGCTGTTTTTT. It yields the protein CASSAPTGVGTGELFF.

This clonotype was recorded once. This chain uses TRBV6-1 with TRBJ2-2; the D gene is possibly TRBD1 (5 bases). Germline V gives CDR1 MNHNS, CDR2 SASEGT. The CDR3 sequence is 15 residues long. Trimming took off 5 bases at V and 4 bases at J, with 14 bases between the two ends. The CDR3: CASSLDVQGTGELFF. CDR3 DNA: TGTGCCAGCAGTCTAGACGTCCAGGGCACCGGGGAGCTGTTTTTT.

V gene TRBV10-3 combines with J gene TRBJ1-4; D might be TRBD1 (5 bases). The CDR3 loop spans 15 amino acids. The germline V and J ends were trimmed by 6 bases and 0 bases, with 11 bases remaining between them. CDR1 and CDR2 (germline): ENHRY, SYGVKD. CDR3 protein: CAISADTATNEKLFF. The CDR3 DNA sequence: TGTGCCATCAGCGCGGACACGGCAACTAATGAAAAACTGTTTTTT.

This clonotype has only a few counts. The J gene is TRBJ2-1, the V gene TRBV19; TRBD1 might be the D (6 bases). Germline assignment: CDR1 LNHDA and CDR2 SQIVND (reference sequence). CDR3 length equals 18 residues. V lost 3 bases to trimming and J lost 4 bases, with 22 bases between them. CDR3 in DNA: TGTGCCAGTAGTATTAATTCACCGCAGGGGCGAGGATACAATGAGCAGTTCTTC. Residues: CASSINSPQGRGYNEQFF.

This clonotype has at least ten counts. The V call is TRBV28, the J call TRBJ2-7, with 13 nucleotides matching TRBD2. The CDR3 is 18 amino acids. V gave up 6 bases and J gave up 2 bases; unmatched junction bases: 13. Germline V gives CDR1 MDHEN, CDR2 SYDVKM. Here the CDR3 reads CASSRVGLAGAKPYEQYF. CDR3 DNA sequence: TGTGCCAGCAGCCGAGTTGGACTAGCGGGAGCGAAACCCTACGAGCAGTACTTC.